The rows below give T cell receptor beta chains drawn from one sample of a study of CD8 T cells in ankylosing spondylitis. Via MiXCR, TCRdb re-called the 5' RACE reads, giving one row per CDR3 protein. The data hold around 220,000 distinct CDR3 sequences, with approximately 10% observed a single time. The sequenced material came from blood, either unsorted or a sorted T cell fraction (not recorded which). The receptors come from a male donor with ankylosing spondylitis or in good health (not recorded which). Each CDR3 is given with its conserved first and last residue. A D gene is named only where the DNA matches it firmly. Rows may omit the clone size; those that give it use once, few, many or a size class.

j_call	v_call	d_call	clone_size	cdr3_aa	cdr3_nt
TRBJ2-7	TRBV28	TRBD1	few	CASSLFLGQTSSYEQYF	TGTGCCAGCAGTTTATTTCTGGGACAGACTTCCTCCTACGAGCAGTACTTC
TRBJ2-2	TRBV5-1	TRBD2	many	CASSPFGGASTGELFF	TGCGCCAGCAGCCCATTCGGGGGGGCGAGCACCGGGGAGCTGTTTTTT
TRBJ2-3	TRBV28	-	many	CASHPSPGGVPPDTQYF	TGTGCCAGCCACCCCTCTCCCGGGGGAGTTCCTCCGGATACGCAGTATTTT
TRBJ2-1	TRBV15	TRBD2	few	CATSRGLAGPLYNEQFF	TGTGCCACCAGCAGAGGACTAGCGGGCCCCCTTTACAATGAGCAGTTCTTC
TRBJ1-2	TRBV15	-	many	CATSRDHIGGYTF	TGTGCCACCAGCAGAGATCACATAGGTGGCTACACCTTC
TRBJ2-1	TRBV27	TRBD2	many	CASSSASGGIYNEQFF	TGTGCCAGCAGCTCGGCTAGCGGGGGGATTTACAATGAGCAGTTCTTC
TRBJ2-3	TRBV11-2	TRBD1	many	CASSQGQGVNTQYF	TGTGCCAGCAGCCAGGGACAGGGGGTGAATACGCAGTATTTT
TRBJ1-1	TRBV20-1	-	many	CSAPAPPVESEAFF	TGCAGTGCTCCTGCCCCCCCTGTCGAGTCTGAAGCTTTCTTT
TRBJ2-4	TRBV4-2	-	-	CASSQDRDKGQYF	TGTGCCAGCAGCCAAGATCGGGACAAAGGCCAGTACTTC
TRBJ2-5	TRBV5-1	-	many	CASSTRDQETQYF	TGCGCCAGCAGCACACGTGACCAAGAGACCCAGTACTTC
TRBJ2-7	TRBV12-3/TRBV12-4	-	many	CASRGGVSAYYEQYF	TGTGCCAGCAGAGGCGGGGTCAGCGCTTACTACGAGCAGTACTTC
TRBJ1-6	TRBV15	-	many	CATSGRTENSPLHF	TGTGCCACCAGCGGAAGGACAGAAAATTCACCCCTCCACTTT
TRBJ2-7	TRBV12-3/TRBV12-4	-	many	CASSLSPAVEGEQYF	TGTGCCAGCAGTCTAAGTCCCGCGGTGGAGGGCGAGCAGTACTTC
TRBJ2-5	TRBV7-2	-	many	CASSSAGAPGIQYF	TGTGCCAGCAGTTCAGCAGGAGCCCCAGGGATCCAGTACTTC
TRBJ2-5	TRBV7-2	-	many	CASSPIGETQYF	TGTGCCAGCAGCCCGATTGGAGAGACCCAGTACTTC
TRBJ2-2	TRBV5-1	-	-	CASSPAPFRGDTGELFF	TGCGCCAGCAGTCCAGCCCCTTTCAGGGGGGACACCGGGGAGCTGTTTTTT
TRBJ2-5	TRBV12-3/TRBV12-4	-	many	CASSLRRRVHQETQYF	TGTGCCAGCAGTTTAAGGAGGAGGGTCCACCAAGAGACCCAGTACTTC
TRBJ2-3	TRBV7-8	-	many	CASSYTDTQYF	TGTGCCAGCAGCTACACAGATACGCAGTATTTT
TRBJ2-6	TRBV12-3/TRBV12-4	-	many	CASSHRLTGANVLTF	TGTGCCAGCAGCCATCGCTTGACTGGGGCCAACGTCCTGACTTTC
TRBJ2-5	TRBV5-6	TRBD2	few	CASSGTSGRLKETQYF	TGTGCCAGCAGCGGGACTAGCGGGAGACTAAAAGAGACCCAGTACTTC
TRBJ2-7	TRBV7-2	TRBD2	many	CASRQTSGGTYEQYF	TGTGCCAGCAGACAGACTAGCGGGGGGACATACGAGCAGTACTTC
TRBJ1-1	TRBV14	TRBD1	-	CASSRQGAGVNTEAFF	TGTGCCAGCAGCCGACAGGGGGCCGGGGTGAACACTGAAGCTTTCTTT